Sequencing of this TCR beta chain was carried out in a study of blood T cell repertoires in COVID-19. In the study overall: Sources were T cells, B-cell-depleted T cells, or PBMCs; the material itself was cDNA or gDNA.

V gave up 2 bases and J gave up 2 bases; unmatched junction bases: 4. CDR1 is MNHEY and CDR2 is SMNVEV in the germline V gene (reference sequence). CDR3 size: 15 residues. Per the authors' pipeline: It was from reference gene primer amplification that nucleated cell counts were estimated. The method was immunoSEQ multiplex PCR; TCRdb's version includes in-frame clones alone and lacks a portion of them. Clone size and V and J calls were adopted from that table, with D and trimming inferred from the DNA. This sample has about 90,000 clones, with approximately 88% found just once. This chain uses TRBV27 with TRBJ1-2; TRBD1 aligns across 8 bases. The specimen sequenced was peripheral blood. This TCR derives from a man between 60 and 75 years old with acute or convalescent COVID-19. This CDR3 is CASSLGQGINYGYTF. CDR3 coding DNA: TGTGCCAGCAGTTTAGGACAGGGAATCAACTATGGCTACACCTTC.